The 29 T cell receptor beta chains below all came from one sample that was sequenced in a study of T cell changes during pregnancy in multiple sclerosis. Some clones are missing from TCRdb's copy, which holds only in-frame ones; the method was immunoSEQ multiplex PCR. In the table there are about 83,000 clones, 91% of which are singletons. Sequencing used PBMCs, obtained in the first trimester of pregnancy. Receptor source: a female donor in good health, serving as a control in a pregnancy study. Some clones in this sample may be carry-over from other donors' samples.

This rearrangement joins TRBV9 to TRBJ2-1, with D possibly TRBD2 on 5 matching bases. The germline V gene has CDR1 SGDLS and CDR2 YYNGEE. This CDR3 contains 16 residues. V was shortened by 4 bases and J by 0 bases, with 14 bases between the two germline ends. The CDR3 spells CASSPSSGSSYNEQFF. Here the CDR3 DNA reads TGTGCCAGCAGCCCCTCCAGCGGTAGCTCCTACAATGAGCAGTTCTTC.

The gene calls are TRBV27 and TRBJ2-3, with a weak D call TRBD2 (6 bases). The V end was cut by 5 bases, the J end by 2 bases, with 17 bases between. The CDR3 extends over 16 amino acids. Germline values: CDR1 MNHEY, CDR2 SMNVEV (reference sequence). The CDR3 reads CASSGGGAAYTDTQYF. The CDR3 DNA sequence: TGTGCCAGCAGTGGTGGCGGGGCGGCCTACACAGATACGCAGTATTTT.

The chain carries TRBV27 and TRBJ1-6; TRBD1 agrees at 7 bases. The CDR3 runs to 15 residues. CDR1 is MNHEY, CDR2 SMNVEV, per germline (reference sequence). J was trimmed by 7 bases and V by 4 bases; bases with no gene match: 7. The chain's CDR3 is CASSYNDRENSPLHF. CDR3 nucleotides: TGTGCCAGCAGTTATAACGACAGGGAAAATTCACCCCTCCACTTT.

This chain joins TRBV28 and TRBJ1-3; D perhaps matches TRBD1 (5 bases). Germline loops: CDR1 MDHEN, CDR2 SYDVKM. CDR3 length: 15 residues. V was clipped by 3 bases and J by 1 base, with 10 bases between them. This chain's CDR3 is CASSFGGRSGNTIYF. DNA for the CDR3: TGTGCCAGCAGTTTCGGGGGAAGGTCTGGAAACACCATATATTTT.

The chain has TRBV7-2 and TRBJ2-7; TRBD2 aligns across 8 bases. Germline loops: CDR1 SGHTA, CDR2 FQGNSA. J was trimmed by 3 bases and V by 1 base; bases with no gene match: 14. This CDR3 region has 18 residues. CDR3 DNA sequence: TGTGCCAGCAGCTTAGAGGGCCGAGCTAGCGGGTCCCTCTACGAGCAGTACTTC. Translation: CASSLEGRASGSLYEQYF.

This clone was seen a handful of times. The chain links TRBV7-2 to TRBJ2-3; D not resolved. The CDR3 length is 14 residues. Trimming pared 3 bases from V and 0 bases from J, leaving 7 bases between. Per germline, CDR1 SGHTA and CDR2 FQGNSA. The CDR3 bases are TGTGCCAGCAGCTTCCAGACTAGCACAGATACGCAGTATTTT. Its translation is CASSFQTSTDTQYF.

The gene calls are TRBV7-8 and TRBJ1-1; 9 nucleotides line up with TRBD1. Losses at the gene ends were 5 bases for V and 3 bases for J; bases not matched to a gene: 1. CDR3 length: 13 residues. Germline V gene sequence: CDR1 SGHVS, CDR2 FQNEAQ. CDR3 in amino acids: CASSDRGDTEAFF. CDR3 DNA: TGTGCCAGCAGCGACAGGGGGGACACTGAAGCTTTCTTT.

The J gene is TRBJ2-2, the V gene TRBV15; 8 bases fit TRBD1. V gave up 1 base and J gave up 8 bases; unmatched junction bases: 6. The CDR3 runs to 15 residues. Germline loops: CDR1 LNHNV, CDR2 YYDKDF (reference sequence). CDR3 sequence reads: CATSRAGRGQGELFF. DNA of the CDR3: TGTGCCACCAGCAGAGCCGGCAGGGGGCAGGGGGAGCTGTTTTTT.

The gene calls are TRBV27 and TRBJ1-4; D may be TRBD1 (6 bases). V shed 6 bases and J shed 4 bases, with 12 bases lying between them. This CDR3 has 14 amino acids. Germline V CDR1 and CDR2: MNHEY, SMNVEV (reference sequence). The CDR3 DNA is TGTGCCAGCAGGTCAGGGGTAATTAATGAAAAACTGTTTTTT. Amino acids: CASRSGVINEKLFF.

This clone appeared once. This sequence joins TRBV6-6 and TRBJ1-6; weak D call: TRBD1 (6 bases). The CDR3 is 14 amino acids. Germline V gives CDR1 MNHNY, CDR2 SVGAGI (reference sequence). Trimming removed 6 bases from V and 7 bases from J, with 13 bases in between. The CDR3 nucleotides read TGTGCCAGCAGCCAAGGTCAGGGGAATTCACCCCTCCACTTT. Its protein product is CASSQGQGNSPLHF.

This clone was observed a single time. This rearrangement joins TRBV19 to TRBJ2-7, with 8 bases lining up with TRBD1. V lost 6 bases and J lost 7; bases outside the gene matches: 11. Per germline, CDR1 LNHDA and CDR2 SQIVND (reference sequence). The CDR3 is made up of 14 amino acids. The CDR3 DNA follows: TGTGCCAGTAGCCTTTCCCGGGACAGGCGAGAGCAGTACTTC. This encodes CASSLSRDRREQYF.

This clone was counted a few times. CDR3 region: CASSPLYGQEKEQYF. DNA for the CDR3: TGTGCCAGCAGCCCTCTTTACGGACAGGAGAAAGAGCAGTACTTC. This chain links TRBV7-9 with TRBJ2-7; 7 bases are shared with TRBD1. This CDR3 is 15 amino acids long. Germline V lookup: CDR1 SEHNR, CDR2 FQNEAQ (reference sequence). Trimming cost V 5 bases and J 7 bases; bases outside gene matches: 14.

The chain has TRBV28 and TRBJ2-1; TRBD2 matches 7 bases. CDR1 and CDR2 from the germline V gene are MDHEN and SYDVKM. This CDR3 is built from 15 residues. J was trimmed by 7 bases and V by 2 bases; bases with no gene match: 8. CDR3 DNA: TGTGCCAGCAGTTTAACCAGCGGGATTTCGAATGAGCAGTTCTTC. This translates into CASSLTSGISNEQFF.

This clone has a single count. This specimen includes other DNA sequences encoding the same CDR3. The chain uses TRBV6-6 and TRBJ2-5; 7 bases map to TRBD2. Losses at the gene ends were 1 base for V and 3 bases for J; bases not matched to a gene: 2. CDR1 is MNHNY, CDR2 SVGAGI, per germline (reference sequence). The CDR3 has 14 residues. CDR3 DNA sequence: TGTGCCAGCAGTTACTGGGGGGGAAAAGAGACCCAGTACTTC. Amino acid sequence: CASSYWGGKETQYF.

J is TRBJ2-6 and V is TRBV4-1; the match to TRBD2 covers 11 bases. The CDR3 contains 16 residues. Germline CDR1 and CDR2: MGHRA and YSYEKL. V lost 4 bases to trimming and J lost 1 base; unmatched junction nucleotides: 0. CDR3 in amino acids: CASSPSGGSGANVLTF. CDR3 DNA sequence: TGCGCCAGCAGCCCTAGCGGGGGGTCTGGGGCCAACGTCCTGACTTTC.

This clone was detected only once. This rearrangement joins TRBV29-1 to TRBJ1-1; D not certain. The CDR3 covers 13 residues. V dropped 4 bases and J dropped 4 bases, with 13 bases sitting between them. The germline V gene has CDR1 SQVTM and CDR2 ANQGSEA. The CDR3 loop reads CSVALGGSTEAFF. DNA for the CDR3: TGCAGCGTTGCCCTTGGAGGGAGCACTGAAGCTTTCTTT.

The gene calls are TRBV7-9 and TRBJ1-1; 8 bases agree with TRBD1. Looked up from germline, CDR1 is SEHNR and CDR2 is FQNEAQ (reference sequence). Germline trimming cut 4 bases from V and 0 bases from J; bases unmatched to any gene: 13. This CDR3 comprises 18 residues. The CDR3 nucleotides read TGTGCCAGCAGCTCCCCTCAGGGGGCGAGAAAAATGAACACTGAAGCTTTCTTT. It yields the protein CASSSPQGARKMNTEAFF. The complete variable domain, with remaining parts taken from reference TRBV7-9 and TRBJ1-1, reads DTGVSQNPRHKITKRGQNVTFRCDPISEHNRLYWYRQTLGQGPEFLTYFQNEAQLEKSRLLSDRFSAERPKGSFSTLEIQRTEQGDSAMYLCASSSPQGARKMNTEAFFGQGTRLTVV.

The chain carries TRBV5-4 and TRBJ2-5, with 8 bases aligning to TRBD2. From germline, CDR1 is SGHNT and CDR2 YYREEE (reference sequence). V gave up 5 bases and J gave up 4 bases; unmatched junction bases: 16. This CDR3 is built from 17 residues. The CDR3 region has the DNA TGTGCCAGCAGGGACAGCGAGGGACTAGGAGCTGGAGAGACCCAGTACTTC. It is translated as CASRDSEGLGAGETQYF.

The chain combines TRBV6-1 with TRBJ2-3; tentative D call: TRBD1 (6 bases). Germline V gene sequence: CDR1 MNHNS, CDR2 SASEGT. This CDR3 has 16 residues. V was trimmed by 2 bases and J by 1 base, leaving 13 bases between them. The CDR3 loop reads CASSEPGQPGTDTQYF. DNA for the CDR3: TGTGCCAGCAGTGAACCCGGACAGCCAGGCACAGATACGCAGTATTTT.

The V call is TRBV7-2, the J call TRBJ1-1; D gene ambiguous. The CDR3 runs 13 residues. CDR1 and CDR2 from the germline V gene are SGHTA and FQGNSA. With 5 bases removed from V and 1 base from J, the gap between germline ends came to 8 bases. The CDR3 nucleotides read TGTGCCAGCAGCGCAACCGGGAACACTGAAGCTTTCTTT. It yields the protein CASSATGNTEAFF.

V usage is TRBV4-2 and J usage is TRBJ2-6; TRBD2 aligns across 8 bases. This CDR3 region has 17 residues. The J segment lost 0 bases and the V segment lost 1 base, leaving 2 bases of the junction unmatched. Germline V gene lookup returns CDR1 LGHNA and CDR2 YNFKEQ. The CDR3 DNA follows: TGTGCCAGCAGCCAAGCGGGGGGGAGCTCTGGGGCCAACGTCCTGACTTTC. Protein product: CASSQAGGSSGANVLTF.

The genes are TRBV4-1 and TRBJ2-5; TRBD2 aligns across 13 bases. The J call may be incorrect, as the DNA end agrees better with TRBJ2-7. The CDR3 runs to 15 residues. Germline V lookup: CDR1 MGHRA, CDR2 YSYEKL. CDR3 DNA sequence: TGCGCCAGCAGCTTCGGGACTAGCGGGGCCCACGAGCAGTACTTC. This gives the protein CASSFGTSGAHEQYF.

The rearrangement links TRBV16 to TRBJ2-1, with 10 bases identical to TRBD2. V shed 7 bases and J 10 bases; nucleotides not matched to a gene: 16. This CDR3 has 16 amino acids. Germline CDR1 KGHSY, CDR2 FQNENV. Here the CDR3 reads CASTPYDSGGAGEQFF. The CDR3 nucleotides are TGTGCCAGCACCCCCTACGACAGCGGGGGGGCCGGGGAGCAGTTCTTC.

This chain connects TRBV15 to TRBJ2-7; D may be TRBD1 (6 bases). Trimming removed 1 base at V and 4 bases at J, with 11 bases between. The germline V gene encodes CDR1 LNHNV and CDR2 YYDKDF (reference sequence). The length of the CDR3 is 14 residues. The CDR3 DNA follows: TGTGCCACCAGCAGAGTCCAGGGGAAGTACGAGCAGTACTTC. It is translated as CATSRVQGKYEQYF.

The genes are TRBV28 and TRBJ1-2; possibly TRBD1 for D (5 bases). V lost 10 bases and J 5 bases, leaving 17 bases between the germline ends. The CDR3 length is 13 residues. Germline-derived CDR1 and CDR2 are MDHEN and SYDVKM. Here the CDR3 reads CATGVPSGYGYTF. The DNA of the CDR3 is TGTGCCACGGGGGTCCCTTCGGGGTATGGCTACACCTTC.

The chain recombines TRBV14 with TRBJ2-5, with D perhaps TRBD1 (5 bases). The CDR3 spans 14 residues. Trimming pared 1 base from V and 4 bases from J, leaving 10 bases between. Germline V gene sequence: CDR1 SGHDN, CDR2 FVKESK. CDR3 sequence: CASSQGRRAETQYF. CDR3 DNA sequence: TGTGCCAGCAGCCAAGGACGCAGGGCAGAGACCCAGTACTTC.

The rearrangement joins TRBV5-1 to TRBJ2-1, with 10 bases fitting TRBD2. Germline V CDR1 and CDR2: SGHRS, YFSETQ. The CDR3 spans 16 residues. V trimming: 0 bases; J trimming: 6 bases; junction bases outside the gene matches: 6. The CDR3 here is CASSLGAGGLSNEQFF. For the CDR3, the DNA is TGCGCCAGCAGCTTGGGAGCGGGGGGGCTTAGCAATGAGCAGTTCTTC.

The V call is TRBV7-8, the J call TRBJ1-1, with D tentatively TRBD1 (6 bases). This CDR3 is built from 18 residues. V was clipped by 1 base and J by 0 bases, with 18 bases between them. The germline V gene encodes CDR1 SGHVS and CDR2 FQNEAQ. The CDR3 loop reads CASSLGPGVRGVNTEAFF. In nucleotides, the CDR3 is TGTGCCAGCAGCTTAGGTCCAGGGGTGAGAGGGGTGAACACTGAAGCTTTCTTT. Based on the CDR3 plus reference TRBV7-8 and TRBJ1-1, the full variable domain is GAGVSQSPRYKVAKRGQDVALRCDPISGHVSLFWYQQALGQGPEFLTYFQNEAQLDKSGLPSDRFFAERPEGSVSTLKIQRTQQEDSAVYLCASSLGPGVRGVNTEAFFGQGTRLTVV.

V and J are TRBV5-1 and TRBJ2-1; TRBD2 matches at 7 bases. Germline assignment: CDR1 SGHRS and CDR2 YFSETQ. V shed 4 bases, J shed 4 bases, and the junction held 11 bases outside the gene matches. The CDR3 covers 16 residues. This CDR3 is CASSPALGGGYNEQFF. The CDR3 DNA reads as TGCGCCAGCAGCCCTGCTCTTGGCGGGGGATACAATGAGCAGTTCTTC.